The rows below give T cell receptor beta chains drawn from one sample of a study of blood T cell repertoires in COVID-19. Here immunoSEQ multiplex PCR was the method, and the copy in TCRdb shows in-frame clones only, minus some. This sample has about 70,000 clones, with around nine tenths found just once. Material: peripheral blood. The receptor source for this set is a man in his fifties with acute or convalescent COVID-19. Each CDR3 is given with its conserved first and last residue. The D gene is left open where the match is weak. Where a row states a size, it is once, few, many or the class of an expanded clone; other rows omit it.

. | TRBD1 | TRBJ1-6 | TRBV11-1 | CASSRSGQGNSPLHF | TGTGCCAGCAGCCGATCGGGACAGGGAAATTCACCCCTCCACTTT
. | . | TRBJ2-7 | TRBV10-2 | CASMGRRVHEQYF | TGCGCCAGCATGGGTCGGAGGGTCCACGAGCAGTACTTC
. | . | TRBJ2-1 | TRBV24-1 | CATSEPQGTSNEQFF | TGTGCCACCAGTGAGCCGCAAGGGACTTCCAATGAGCAGTTCTTC
. | TRBD1 | TRBJ1-1 | TRBV15 | CATSDRGLNTEAFF | TGTGCCACCAGCGACAGGGGCTTGAACACTGAAGCTTTCTTT
. | . | TRBJ2-1 | TRBV23-1 | CASGQSESSYNEQFF | TGCGCCAGCGGCCAAAGCGAGAGCTCCTACAATGAGCAGTTCTTC
. | TRBD2 | TRBJ2-2 | TRBV29-1 | CSVERLAENTGELFF | TGCAGCGTTGAGAGACTAGCGGAGAACACCGGGGAGCTGTTTTTT
. | . | TRBJ1-2 | TRBV9 | CASSVGGDYGYTF | TGTGCCAGCAGCGTAGGGGGGGACTATGGCTACACCTTC
. | TRBD1 | TRBJ1-2 | TRBV6-5 | CASSFDRVYGYTF | TGTGCCAGCAGTTTTGACAGGGTCTATGGCTACACCTTC
. | . | TRBJ2-7 | TRBV5-8 | CASSLIGVGSYEQYF | TGTGCCAGCAGCTTGATAGGGGTGGGATCCTACGAGCAGTACTTC
once | . | TRBJ2-7 | TRBV24-1 | CATSDSDSYEQYF | TGTGCCACCAGTGACTCTGACAGCTACGAGCAGTACTTC
. | . | TRBJ1-4 | TRBV7-9 | CASWRNEKLFF | TGTGCCAGCTGGCGGAATGAAAAACTGTTTTTT
. | TRBD1 | TRBJ2-3 | TRBV27 | CASSSRDRSTDTQYF | TGTGCCAGCAGTTCCCGGGACAGGAGCACAGATACGCAGTATTTT
. | TRBD1 | TRBJ1-1 | TRBV6-2/TRBV6-3 | CASSALGTGNTEAFF | TGTGCCAGCAGTGCCCTTGGGACAGGGAACACTGAAGCTTTCTTT
. | . | TRBJ2-1 | TRBV11-2 | CASSFLSSYNEQFF | TGTGCCAGCAGCTTCCTAAGCTCCTACAATGAGCAGTTCTTC
. | . | TRBJ1-1 | TRBV2 | CASSEGAPINTEAFF | TGTGCCAGCAGTGAAGGGGCCCCTATTAACACTGAAGCTTTCTTT
. | . | TRBJ2-3 | TRBV6-5 | CASRDPRPYLDTQYF | TGTGCCAGCAGAGACCCTAGGCCGTACCTCGATACGCAGTATTTT
. | . | TRBJ2-5 | TRBV3-1/TRBV3-2 | CASSPREAVQETQYF | TGTGCCAGCAGCCCCCGGGAAGCCGTCCAGGAGACCCAGTACTTC